A single sample is the source of the 4 T cell receptor beta chains below, sequenced in a study of shared clonotypes between healthy human individuals. CD45RO-negative, CCR7-selected cells formed the naive CD8 fraction, which excluded terminally differentiated effector memory CD45RA+ cells. Sequencing was performed with immunoSEQ multiplex PCR; in TCRdb, only in-frame clones are kept and a portion is missing. The profile covers 1.5 million to 2.5 million clones, with about 95% appearing a single time and roughly 1.2% taken by the ten largest. Sample: naive CD8+ T cells sorted from blood. Receptor source: a man between 18 and 35 years old in good health.

The J gene is TRBJ2-7, the V gene TRBV19, with 7 bases identical to TRBD2. Germline V gene data show CDR1 as LNHDA and CDR2 as SQIVND (reference sequence). The V gene end was trimmed by 0 bases and the J gene end by 1 base; junction bases not matched to a gene: 6. The CDR3 is 16 amino acids. In DNA form, the CDR3 reads TGTGCCAGTAGTATAGATCCGGGGGAGGGGTCCTACGAGCAGTACTTC. This translates into CASSIDPGEGSYEQYF.

The CDR3 nucleotides are TGTGCCAGCAGCGTAAGGGGCGGTCAGCCCCAGCATTTT. This gives the protein CASSVRGGQPQHF. The rearrangement uses TRBV9 and TRBJ1-5; D may be TRBD1 (5 bases). CDR1 is SGDLS and CDR2 is YYNGEE in the germline V gene. There are 13 residues in the CDR3. Trimming took 1 base from V and 6 from J, leaving 8 bases between them.

The chain recombines TRBV7-2 with TRBJ1-4; perhaps TRBD1 as D (6 bases). The CDR3 runs to 16 residues. V lost 5 bases and J lost 2, with 15 bases in between. The germline V gene encodes CDR1 SGHTA and CDR2 FQGNSA. The CDR3 DNA sequence: TGTGCCAGCAGCGCGAACAGGGAGGGTACTAATGAAAAACTGTTTTTT. Protein: CASSANREGTNEKLFF.

The genes are TRBV19 and TRBJ2-7; D gene ambiguous. The CDR3 spans 13 residues. V was clipped by 5 bases and J by 3 bases, with 11 bases between them. Germline V gene sequence: CDR1 LNHDA, CDR2 SQIVND (reference sequence). The CDR3 DNA follows: TGTGCCAGTAGTTGGGCAGTTCGCTACGAGCAGTACTTC. This codes for CASSWAVRYEQYF. The full variable domain, completed using reference TRBV19 and TRBJ2-7, is DGGITQSPKYLFRKEGQNVTLSCEQNLNHDAMYWYRQDPGQGLRLIYYSQIVNDFQKGDIAEGYSVSREKKESFPLTVTSAQKNPTAFYLCASSWAVRYEQYFGPGTRLTVT.